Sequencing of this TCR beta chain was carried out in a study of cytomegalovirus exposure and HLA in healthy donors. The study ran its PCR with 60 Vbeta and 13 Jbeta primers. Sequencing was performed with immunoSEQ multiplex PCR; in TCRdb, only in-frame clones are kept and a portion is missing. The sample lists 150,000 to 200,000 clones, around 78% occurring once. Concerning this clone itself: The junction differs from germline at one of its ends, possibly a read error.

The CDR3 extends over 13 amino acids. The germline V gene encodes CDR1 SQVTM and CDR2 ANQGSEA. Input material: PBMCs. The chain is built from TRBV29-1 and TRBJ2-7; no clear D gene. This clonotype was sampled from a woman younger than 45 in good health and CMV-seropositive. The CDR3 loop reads CSYTGQSSYEQHF. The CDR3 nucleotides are TGCAGCTACACGGGTCAGAGCTCCTACGAGCAGCACTTC.